The clone carrying this T cell receptor beta chain was recorded at least ten times. Its specificity is not known. This sample is drawn from a study of T cells in Graves' hyperthyroidism and ophthalmopathy. Around 10 ml fresh peripheral blood yielded the PBMCs. Whole-study findings and limits: Within blood appeared most thyroid clonotypes that had expanded above 0.001. Ophthalmopathy and stable hyperthyroidism were separated by a 13 V-J model.

TCR beta CDR3 region amplification was performed from RNA transcripts. When the TCR CDR3 underwent first-round RT-PCR, the HTBI primer set was used. TCRdb processed the multiplex PCR reads anew with MiXCR; each CDR3 protein has one entry. The repertoire holds approximately 600,000 distinct CDR3 sequences, with approximately 15% as singletons. The sequenced material came from blood. The receptor comes from a woman aged 25 to 39 with Graves' hyperthyroidism that later progressed to Graves' ophthalmopathy.

In DNA form, the CDR3 reads TGTGCCAGCAGTTGGGGACTGGTTAGCACAGATACGCAGTATTTT. Its translation: CASSWGLVSTDTQYF. The chain joins TRBV12-3 or TRBV12-4 to TRBJ2-3, with D perhaps TRBD2 (6 bases). The CDR3 sequence is 15 residues long. V was cut by 4 bases and J by 0 bases, with 11 bases left in between.